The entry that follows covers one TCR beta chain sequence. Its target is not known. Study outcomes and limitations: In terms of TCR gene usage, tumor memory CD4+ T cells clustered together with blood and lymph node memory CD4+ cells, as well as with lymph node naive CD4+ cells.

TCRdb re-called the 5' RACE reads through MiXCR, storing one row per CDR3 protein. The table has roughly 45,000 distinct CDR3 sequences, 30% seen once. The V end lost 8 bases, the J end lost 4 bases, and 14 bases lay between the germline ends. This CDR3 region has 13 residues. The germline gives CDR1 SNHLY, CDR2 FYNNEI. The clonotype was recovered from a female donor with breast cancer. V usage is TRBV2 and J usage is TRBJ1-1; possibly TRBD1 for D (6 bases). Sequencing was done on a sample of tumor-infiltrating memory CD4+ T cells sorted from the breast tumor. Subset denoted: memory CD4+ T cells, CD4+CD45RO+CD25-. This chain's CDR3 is CASHRQVATEAFF. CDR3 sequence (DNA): TGTGCCAGCCATAGACAGGTAGCCACTGAAGCTTTCTTT.